There are many counts of the clone carrying this T cell receptor (beta chain). Its antigen is unidentified. The data stem from a study of regulatory T cells in long-lasting Graves disease. Study-wide results and limits: Persistent disease exhibited a predilection for TRBV28, TRBJ1-2 and TRBJ2-5.

With iRepertoire HTBI primers and Arm-PCR of CDR3 regions, TCR beta libraries were built. TCRdb used MiXCR to reprocess the multiplex PCR reads, holding one entry per CDR3 protein. The sample lists roughly 350,000 distinct CDR3 sequences, around 15% seen once, with roughly 27% in the top ten. Documented time point: newly diagnosed GD, antithyroid drugs for less than 3 months. Construction of the TCR library relied on RNA isolated from PBMCs. CDR1 is KGHSH, CDR2 LQKENI, per germline. The CDR3 runs 14 residues. V dropped 0 bases and J dropped 3 bases, with 8 bases sitting between them. A further study also used this sample, focusing on T cells in Graves' hyperthyroidism and ophthalmopathy. That publication notes: A first-round RT-PCR of the TCR CDR3 used the HTBI primer set. Blood also held most thyroid clonotypes expanded beyond 0.001.

This rearrangement joins TRBV18 to TRBJ1-2, with D unresolved. The sample in question was peripheral blood mononuclear cells (PBMCs), obtained at new diagnosis, from a patient treated with antithyroid drugs. The clonotype comes from a man aged 40-50 years with Graves disease. The CDR3 nucleotides read TGTGCCAGCTCACCACCGGTGGGCGACTATGGCTACACCTTC. Translating it yields CASSPPVGDYGYTF.